Described below is a single T cell receptor (beta chain) sequence and its context. This clone's antigen is unknown. Base quality data are lacking; no much larger clone is found one base away. The sample is drawn from a study of identical twins (dated by TCRdb to the mid-2010s). Turning to the overall study: TCR alpha and beta repertoires from monozygotic twins, unrelated adults of various ages and cord blood were deep-sequenced to test whether fetal clonotypes persist. Replicate twin experiments were performed at different times using different library preparation protocols to rule out contamination. Results the study describes overall, beyond this receptor: Out-of-frame TCR alpha sequences shared between twins showed an excess of low generation-probability sequences compared with coincidental sharing between unrelated individuals. Invariant T cells such as MAIT and iNKT could partly confound zero-insertion analyses, although diverse VJ usage argued against such confounding for most clonotypes. Fewer insertions were carried by abundant cord blood beta clonotypes, a similar but weaker trend appeared in young adult naive repertoires, and no such trend appeared in memory repertoires. In beta out-of-frame sequences, excess twin sharing was weaker, because having fewer shared sequences lowered the signal-to-noise ratio. Out-of-frame TCR alpha sharing in monozygotic twins was systematically underestimated by recombination models, whereas sharing between unrelated individuals was in agreement with the recombination models. Conclusions relied on cross-sectional statistical analysis, since the same donors could not be followed over many years.

V and J are trimmed by 3 bases and 3 bases, and the gene matches miss 10 bases of the junction. There are 15 amino acids in the CDR3, from cysteine to phenylalanine inclusive. Only CDR3 DNA remains: 45 bases, in frame from the first base. CDR1 and CDR2, looked up from the germline V gene (reference sequence), are DFQATT and SNEGSKA. Every donor was a healthy Caucasian. The twin cohort comprised three pairs of female monozygotic twins, all aged roughly 18 to 30 years. Positive isolation kits from Invitrogen were used to isolate the CD4+ and CD8+ T cell populations. The library was generated by 5' RACE. For sequencing, an Illumina HiSeq 2000 was employed. A universal primer binding site was introduced by template switching, and a unique molecular identifier was present in the final cDNA, enabling accurate counting of TCR cDNA molecules. Specific primers in the conserved constant-segment region were used to synthesize first-strand cDNA for TCR alpha and beta chains. To control for contamination, each cDNA library was double barcoded with a SMART-Mk sample barcode plus Illumina barcodes. Two successive PCR steps introduced TruSeq adapter sequences along with Illumina sample barcodes. The TCR alpha and beta cDNA libraries were sequenced on the Illumina HiSeq platform using custom primers. The study's processing was this. MiGEC processed the raw reads to extract unique molecular identifiers, while MiXCR was used to determine the CDR3 positions. For each individual, recombination models were inferred using an EM algorithm with the repgenHMM and IGoR tools. The analysis of shared clonotypes was done with the tcR package in R, with sharing normalized by the product of cloneset sizes. To study raw recombination free of thymic and clonal selection effects, out-of-frame nonproductive sequences were analyzed. TCRdb trimmed public reads at Q25 via fastp, called clones via MiXCR and kept in-frame beta chains. All rows with the same CDR3 protein become a single entry with the most common DNA and genes. The V and J calls here are based on TCRdb, not the publication. The sample profile shows some 500,000 distinct CDR3 sequences; 11% to 15% of them were found once. Of the sample, approximately 0.52% falls within the top ten clones.

These data were also reused for a study on yellow fever vaccine responses in identical twins. As the second publication notes: According to the authors, in identical twins the way T cells responded to vaccination appeared partly convergent and partly personalized. Focusing on identical twins, the study followed the T cell clones that responded to the vaccine, and did so with precision.

The chain is encoded by TRBV20-1 joined to TRBJ2-5, and TRBD2 matches 7 of the central bases. This clonotype was sampled from a woman in her late teens or twenties in good health. Sample: CD4+ T cells sorted from blood. CDR3 protein: CSARKIERGKETQYF. The bases are TGCAGTGCTAGGAAGATCGAGCGGGGAAAAGAGACCCAGTACTTC.